This T cell receptor (beta chain) comes out of a study of blood T cells in healthy people across ages. Study-level background: Per two T cells, about one barcoded beta molecule was captured through template switching.

With respect to this clonotype: Antigen: not known.

Points from the study as a whole: Reliance upon unsorted PBMCs precluded definitive naive versus antigen-experienced comparison. Donor CMV status was unknown, possibly confounding expanded clonotype changes.

A second PCR, run for about 6 to 12 cycles, used a sample-barcoded 5' primer plus a J-beta primer mix. Any given sample supplied a minimum of 3 million CDR3-containing paired-end reads. MiXCR, applied by TCRdb to the 5' RACE reads, yields one record per CDR3 protein. The table records fewer than 1.5 million distinct CDR3 sequences, approximately 40% of them present only once. Trimming pared 3 bases from V and 1 base from J, leaving 13 bases between. The CDR3 spans 15 residues. Germline values: CDR1 SGDLS, CDR2 YYNGEE. This TCR came from a woman aged 18-29 years in good health. The specimen sequenced was blood. The chain recombines TRBV9 with TRBJ2-5; D is possibly TRBD1 (5 bases). DNA of the CDR3: TGTGCCAGCAGCGCCTCTGGGGCTCTCCAAGAGACCCAGTACTTC. This codes for CASSASGALQETQYF.